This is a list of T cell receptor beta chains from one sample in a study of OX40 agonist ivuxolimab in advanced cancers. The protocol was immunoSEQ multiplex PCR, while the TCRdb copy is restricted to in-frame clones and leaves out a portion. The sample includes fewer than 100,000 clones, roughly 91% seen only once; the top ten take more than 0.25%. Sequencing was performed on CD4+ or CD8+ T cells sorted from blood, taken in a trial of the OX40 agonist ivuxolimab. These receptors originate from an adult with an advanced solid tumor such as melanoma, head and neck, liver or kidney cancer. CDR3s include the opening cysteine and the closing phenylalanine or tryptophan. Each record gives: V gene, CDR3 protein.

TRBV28,CASSLDGTASGNTIYF
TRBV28,CASSLRPIAGDTQYF
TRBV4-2,CASSQVMGLAGKNNEQFF
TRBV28,CASSSFWGTSGRRYNEQFF
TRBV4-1,CASSRIPTSGRTGNSYNEQFF
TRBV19,CASSDTSGSGEQYF
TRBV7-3,CASSLQSLPLYEQFF
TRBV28,CASSFGGLLYEQYF
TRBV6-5,CASSYFRTDTQYF
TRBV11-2,CASRAAGTSGSGEQFF
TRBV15,CATSRDSYGYTF